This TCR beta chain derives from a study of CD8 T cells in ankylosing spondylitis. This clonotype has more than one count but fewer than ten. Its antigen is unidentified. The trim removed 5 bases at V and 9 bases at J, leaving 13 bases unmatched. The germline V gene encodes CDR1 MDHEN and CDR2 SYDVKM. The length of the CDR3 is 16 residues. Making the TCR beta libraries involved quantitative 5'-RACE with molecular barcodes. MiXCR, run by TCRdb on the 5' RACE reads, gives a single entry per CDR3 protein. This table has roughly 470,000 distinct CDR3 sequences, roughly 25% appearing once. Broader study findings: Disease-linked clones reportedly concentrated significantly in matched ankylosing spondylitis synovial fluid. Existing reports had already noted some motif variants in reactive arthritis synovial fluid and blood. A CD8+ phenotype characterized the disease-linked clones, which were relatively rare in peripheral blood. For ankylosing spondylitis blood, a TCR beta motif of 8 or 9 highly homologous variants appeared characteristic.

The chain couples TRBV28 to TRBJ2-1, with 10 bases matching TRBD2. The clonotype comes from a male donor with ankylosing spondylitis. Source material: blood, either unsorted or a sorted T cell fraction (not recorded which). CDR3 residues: CASSPPRSGRAIEQFF. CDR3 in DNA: TGTGCCAGCAGTCCCCCTCGGAGCGGGAGGGCCATTGAGCAGTTCTTC.